The 7 T cell receptor beta chains below come from one sample, sequenced in a study of T cell responses to AZD1222 COVID-19 vaccine. Libraries were prepared by immunoSEQ multiplex PCR; TCRdb keeps only in-frame clonotypes and omits some of them. Among more than 95,000 clones listed, 85% to 95% were seen once. Sequenced material: peripheral blood, taken on day 0 of AZD1222 vaccination. These receptors all come from an adult in good health.

This clone was detected once. The chain employs TRBV5-1 and TRBJ1-2; weak D call: TRBD1 (6 bases). V lost 0 bases and J lost 3, with 6 bases in between. The germline gives CDR1 SGHRS, CDR2 YFSETQ. This CDR3 region has 13 residues. Here the CDR3 DNA reads TGCGCCAGCAGCTTGGCAGGGGACTATGGCTACACCTTC. Protein: CASSLAGDYGYTF.

For this clone: A junction end diverges from the germline sequence, so it may reflect a read error. Here the CDR3 reads CASSYSGTGALSTNEKLFF. The CDR3, as DNA: TGTGCCAGCAGCTACTCCGGGACAGGGGCCCTCTCAACTAATGAAAAACTGTTTTTT. The chain recombines TRBV6-6 with TRBJ1-4; TRBD1 aligns across 10 bases. CDR3 length equals 19 residues. Germline CDR1 MNHNY, CDR2 SVGAGI (reference sequence).

The genes are TRBV10-3 and TRBJ1-1; D is unresolved. Trimming pared 5 bases from V and 0 bases from J, leaving 10 bases between. Germline V gene sequence: CDR1 ENHRY, CDR2 SYGVKD. The CDR3 sequence is 14 residues long. The CDR3 here is CAISLDGLNTEAFF. CDR3 bases: TGTGCCATCAGTTTGGACGGACTGAACACTGAAGCTTTCTTT.

The chain joins TRBV14 to TRBJ2-3; 8 bases line up with TRBD2. Germline V lookup: CDR1 SGHDN, CDR2 FVKESK. The CDR3 loop spans 17 amino acids. The trim removed 3 bases at V and 5 bases at J, leaving 13 bases unmatched. The CDR3 loop is CASSQALASGYGDTQYF. CDR3 DNA: TGTGCCAGCAGCCAGGCTCTGGCTAGCGGGTACGGAGATACGCAGTATTTT.

The chain has TRBV7-9 and TRBJ2-1, with 7 nucleotides matching TRBD2. This CDR3 has 16 residues. Germline CDR1 SEHNR, CDR2 FQNEAQ (reference sequence). Germline trimming cut 2 bases from V and 7 bases from J; bases unmatched to any gene: 11. This chain's CDR3 is CASSLLDTAGDNEQFF. In nucleotides, the CDR3 is TGTGCCAGCAGCTTACTCGATACGGCGGGAGATAATGAGCAGTTCTTC. Variable domain in full (rest from reference TRBV7-9 and TRBJ2-1): DTGVSQNPRHKITKRGQNVTFRCDPISEHNRLYWYRQTLGQGPEFLTYFQNEAQLEKSRLLSDRFSAERPKGSFSTLEIQRTEQGDSAMYLCASSLLDTAGDNEQFFGPGTRLTVL.

The CDR3 DNA follows: TGTGCCAGCAGTAACGGGAGAGATACAGATACGCAGTATTTT. Its translation: CASSNGRDTDTQYF. The chain joins TRBV6-4 to TRBJ2-3; D may be TRBD2 (6 bases). The CDR3 has 14 amino acids. Between the trimmed V and J ends, which lost 5 bases and 3 bases, there was a span of 12 bases. Germline-derived CDR1 and CDR2 are MRHNA and SNTAGT.

The chain is built from TRBV28 and TRBJ2-2, with TRBD2 as a possible D gene (5 bases). Germline loops: CDR1 MDHEN, CDR2 SYDVKM. The CDR3 contains 14 residues. V lost 1 base and J lost 9, with 12 bases in between. The CDR3 DNA follows: TGTGCCAGCAGTTTATCCGGCCTAGCCAGGGAGCTGTTTTTT. Its protein is CASSLSGLARELFF.